This T cell receptor beta chain was sequenced in a study of glioma-infiltrating T cells. Using RNA template, CDR3s of TCR alpha and beta were amplified with iRepertoire arm-PCR. TCRdb ran MiXCR on the multiplex PCR reads and lists one entry per CDR3 protein. The sample includes roughly 120,000 distinct CDR3 sequences, approximately 25% of them seen just once. V lost 4 bases and J lost 6, with 16 bases in between. CDR3 size: 15 residues. From germline, CDR1 is LNHDA and CDR2 SQIVND (reference sequence). The chain links TRBV19 to TRBJ1-5, with D possibly being TRBD1 (6 bases). The clonotype comes from a human donor with low-grade glioma or glioblastoma, undergoing nonglioma brain surgery, or in good health (not recorded which). Sequencing used glioma tissue, nonneoplastic brain tissue, or PBMCs (not recorded which). The CDR3 sequence is CASSSHSGEGQPQHF. CDR3 nucleotides: TGTGCCAGTAGTAGCCACTCAGGGGAGGGTCAGCCCCAGCATTTT.